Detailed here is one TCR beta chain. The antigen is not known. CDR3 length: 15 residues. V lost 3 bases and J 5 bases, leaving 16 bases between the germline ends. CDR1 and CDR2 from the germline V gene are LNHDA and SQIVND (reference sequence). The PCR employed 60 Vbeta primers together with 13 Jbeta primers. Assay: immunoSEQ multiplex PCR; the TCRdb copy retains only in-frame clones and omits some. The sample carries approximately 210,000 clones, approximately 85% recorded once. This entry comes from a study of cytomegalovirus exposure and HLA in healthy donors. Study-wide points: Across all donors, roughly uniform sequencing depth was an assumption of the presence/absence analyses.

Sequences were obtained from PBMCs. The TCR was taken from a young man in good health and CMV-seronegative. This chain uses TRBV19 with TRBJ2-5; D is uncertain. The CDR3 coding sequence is TGTGCCAGTAGTATGGGCAGCATTACGCAGGAGACCCAGTACTTC. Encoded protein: CASSMGSITQETQYF.